This TCR beta chain emerged from a study of blood T cell repertoires in COVID-19. In the source study's methods: Nucleated cell counts were estimated from reference gene primer amplification. Here immunoSEQ multiplex PCR was the method, and the copy in TCRdb shows in-frame clones only, minus some. That table gives V, J and clone size, and the DNA gave D and trimming. The sample has 120,000 or so clones, 82% seen once. Germline CDR1 is SGHRS and CDR2 is YFSETQ. This CDR3 region has 15 residues. Germline trimming cut 4 bases from V and 1 base from J; bases unmatched to any gene: 3. Sequencing input: peripheral blood. The V gene is TRBV5-1, the J gene TRBJ2-3, with 10 positions matching TRBD1. This receptor was obtained from a woman in her sixties or seventies with acute or convalescent COVID-19. CDR3 coding DNA: TGCGCCAGCAGCGACGGGACAGGGGGCACAGATACGCAGTATTTT. The encoded protein is CASSDGTGGTDTQYF.